Following are 6 T cell receptor beta chains from one sample sequenced in a study of T-cell memory formation after mild COVID-19. TCRdb reanalysed the 5' RACE reads using MiXCR and keeps one entry per CDR3 protein. Here the sample spans roughly 400,000 distinct CDR3 sequences, roughly 24% being singletons. Material: PBMCs or a T cell subset sorted from them (not recorded which). All receptors derive from an adult woman who had mild COVID-19 (a few samples of this study predate the infection). Cell type and time point are not known.

A word on this clonotype: One end of the junction is discordant with germline, which a read error may explain. The chain combines TRBV6-6 with TRBJ2-4; TRBD1 might be the D (6 bases). The germline gives CDR1 MNHNY, CDR2 SVGAGI (reference sequence). This CDR3 comprises 12 residues. DNA for the CDR3: TGTGCCAGCAGTTCTCAACCCCTAGGGGGATTCTTC. This gives the protein CASSSQPLGGFF.

This clonotype was counted a few times. The V and J genes are TRBV6-4 and TRBJ2-1; 8 nucleotides line up with TRBD1. With 3 bases clipped from V and 3 bases from J, the junction kept 4 bases outside the gene matches. Germline CDR1 is MRHNA and CDR2 is SNTAGT. This CDR3 comprises 15 residues. For the CDR3, the DNA is TGTGCCAGCAGTGAAGGACAGGGTTTCTACAATGAGCAGTTCTTC. Translating gives CASSEGQGFYNEQFF.

The J gene is TRBJ1-1, the V gene TRBV10-3, with a weak D call TRBD1 (5 bases). Trimming removed 10 bases from V and 10 bases from J, with 16 bases in between. This CDR3 comprises 11 residues. CDR1 and CDR2 (germline): ENHRY, SYGVKD. The CDR3 sequence is CATGDGGGAFF. The CDR3 DNA follows: TGTGCCACCGGGGACGGAGGCGGAGCTTTCTTT.

Here the CDR3 DNA reads TGCAGTGCCAGACCCCAGGGGCACGGCTACACCTTC. It codes for CSARPQGHGYTF. The chain uses TRBV20-1 and TRBJ1-2; the D gene is possibly TRBD1 (6 bases). CDR1 DFQATT and CDR2 SNEGSKA come from the germline V gene (reference sequence). The V gene lost 6 bases and the J gene lost 8 bases, with 16 bases spanning the gap. The CDR3 length is 12 residues.

This clonotype came up a few times. The chain links TRBV12-3 or TRBV12-4 to TRBJ2-3, with TRBD2 identical over 11 bases. The CDR3 contains 16 residues. V was clipped by 4 bases and J by 2 bases; unmatched bases: 5. The CDR3 sequence is CASSSRLAGTTDTQYF. Here the CDR3 DNA reads TGTGCCAGCAGTTCACGACTAGCGGGAACCACAGATACGCAGTATTTT.

The V call is TRBV12-3 or TRBV12-4, the J call TRBJ1-1; D is undetermined. Trimming left V 3 bases short and J 1 base short, with 9 bases between. The CDR3 is 14 amino acids. CDR3 bases: TGTGCCAGCAGTTTCGACATAAGGAACACTGAAGCTTTCTTT. It yields the protein CASSFDIRNTEAFF.